This entry features one TCR beta chain sequence. This record comes from a study of blood T cell repertoires in COVID-19. Turning to the study itself: T cells, B-cell-depleted T cells, or PBMCs provided the cDNA or gDNA that served as material.

The authors' processing: The assay estimated nucleated cells by amplifying reference gene primers. TCRdb keeps only in-frame clones here, not all; method: immunoSEQ multiplex PCR. That table furnishes V, J and clone size, whereas the DNA furnished D and trimming. The repertoire consists of approximately 120,000 clones, with roughly 85% occurring once and the leading ten covering approximately 25%. The CDR3 totals 15 residues. Germline V gives CDR1 KGHDR, CDR2 SFDVKD. J was trimmed by 2 bases and V by 5 bases; bases with no gene match: 4. The sequencing input was peripheral blood. The sequence was obtained from a human donor in a cohort sampled during active COVID-19. V is TRBV24-1 and J is TRBJ1-5, with 8 bases fitting TRBD1. CDR3: CATSGTGPRNQPQHF. The CDR3 DNA reads as TGTGCCACCAGTGGGACAGGGCCGCGCAATCAGCCCCAGCATTTT.